These T cell receptor beta chains were read from a single sample in a study of T cells after yellow fever vaccination. TCRdb independently ran MiXCR on the 5' RACE reads; one entry per CDR3 protein. This sample yields 250,000 to 350,000 distinct CDR3 sequences, of which 7.5% to 9% are seen a single time; 3% to 4% belongs to the top ten. The sequencing used CD4+ T cells sorted from PBMCs, collected 5 days after the yellow fever booster vaccination. The receptors were gathered from a man between 18 and 29 years old who received the YFV17D yellow fever vaccine. Each CDR3 is given with its conserved first and last residue. The order of the fields is D gene, J gene, clone size, V gene, CDR3 length, CDR3 protein, CDR3 DNA. D genes are given only for firm matches. Clone size is not always given. Where it is, it says once, few, many or a class for expanded clones.

d_call: -; j_call: TRBJ2-1; clone_size: -; v_call: TRBV27; cdr3_length: 15; cdr3_aa: CASSLEGGPYNEQFF; cdr3_nt: TGTGCCAGCAGTCTAGAAGGGGGTCCCTACAATGAGCAGTTCTTC
d_call: -; j_call: TRBJ1-2; clone_size: few; v_call: TRBV20-1; cdr3_length: 12; cdr3_aa: CSARKGGGGYTF; cdr3_nt: TGCAGTGCCCGGAAGGGGGGTGGTGGCTACACCTTC
d_call: -; j_call: TRBJ1-1; clone_size: -; v_call: TRBV7-3; cdr3_length: 13; cdr3_aa: CASSLRGGDEAFF; cdr3_nt: TGTGCCAGCAGCTTAAGGGGCGGGGATGAAGCTTTCTTT
d_call: TRBD1; j_call: TRBJ2-2; clone_size: -; v_call: TRBV6-5; cdr3_length: 15; cdr3_aa: CASTPRTGGTGELFF; cdr3_nt: TGTGCCAGCACTCCCCGGACAGGAGGCACCGGGGAGCTGTTTTTT
d_call: -; j_call: TRBJ1-6; clone_size: -; v_call: TRBV12-3/TRBV12-4; cdr3_length: 14; cdr3_aa: CASSWGGGNSPLHF; cdr3_nt: TGTGCCAGCAGTTGGGGGGGAGGTAATTCACCCCTCCACTTT
d_call: -; j_call: TRBJ2-3; clone_size: many; v_call: TRBV2; cdr3_length: 15; cdr3_aa: CASSDGLLLTDTQYF; cdr3_nt: TGTGCCAGCAGTGACGGACTCCTATTGACAGATACGCAGTATTTT
d_call: -; j_call: TRBJ1-1; clone_size: few; v_call: TRBV20-1; cdr3_length: 14; cdr3_aa: CSARDRLGPTEAFF; cdr3_nt: TGCAGTGCTAGAGATCGTCTGGGCCCCACTGAAGCTTTCTTT
d_call: TRBD1; j_call: TRBJ2-1; clone_size: -; v_call: TRBV7-2; cdr3_length: 16; cdr3_aa: CASSLGGRGQRNEQFF; cdr3_nt: TGTGCCAGCAGCTTAGGGGGCAGGGGGCAACGGAATGAGCAGTTCTTC
d_call: -; j_call: TRBJ1-5; clone_size: few; v_call: TRBV6-2/TRBV6-3; cdr3_length: 14; cdr3_aa: CASSYFAINQPQHF; cdr3_nt: TGTGCCAGCAGTTACTTCGCGATCAATCAGCCCCAGCATTTT
d_call: TRBD1; j_call: TRBJ2-3; clone_size: many; v_call: TRBV4-1; cdr3_length: 18; cdr3_aa: CASSQVLTGTESTDTQYF; cdr3_nt: TGCGCCAGCAGCCAAGTCCTTACCGGGACAGAATCCACAGATACGCAGTATTTT
d_call: -; j_call: TRBJ2-6; clone_size: few; v_call: TRBV20-1; cdr3_length: 14; cdr3_aa: CSASWASGANVLTF; cdr3_nt: TGCAGTGCTAGCTGGGCTTCCGGGGCCAACGTCCTGACTTTC
d_call: -; j_call: TRBJ2-1; clone_size: many; v_call: TRBV5-1; cdr3_length: 13; cdr3_aa: CASSFSVYNEQFF; cdr3_nt: TGCGCCAGCAGCTTTAGCGTCTACAATGAGCAGTTCTTC
d_call: -; j_call: TRBJ2-1; clone_size: -; v_call: TRBV7-3; cdr3_length: 13; cdr3_aa: CASSSGIQDEQFF; cdr3_nt: TGTGCCAGCAGCTCCGGAATACAGGATGAGCAGTTCTTC
d_call: -; j_call: TRBJ2-5; clone_size: few; v_call: TRBV5-1; cdr3_length: 13; cdr3_aa: CASSLVAGETQYF; cdr3_nt: TGCGCCAGCAGCTTGGTTGCTGGGGAGACCCAGTACTTC
d_call: TRBD2; j_call: TRBJ2-5; clone_size: -; v_call: TRBV11-2; cdr3_length: 17; cdr3_aa: CASSLDSRASGGETQYF; cdr3_nt: TGTGCCAGCAGCTTAGACAGTCGGGCTAGCGGGGGGGAGACCCAGTACTTC
d_call: -; j_call: TRBJ2-2; clone_size: many; v_call: TRBV12-3/TRBV12-4; cdr3_length: 15; cdr3_aa: CASSRTDLYTGELFF; cdr3_nt: TGTGCCAGCAGTCGGACAGACCTATACACCGGGGAGCTGTTTTTT
d_call: -; j_call: TRBJ2-1; clone_size: -; v_call: TRBV20-1; cdr3_length: 13; cdr3_aa: CSVTGGRYNEQFF; cdr3_nt: TGCAGTGTCACCGGGGGCCGGTACAATGAGCAGTTCTTC
d_call: TRBD1; j_call: TRBJ2-5; clone_size: few; v_call: TRBV5-1; cdr3_length: 14; cdr3_aa: CASRTGTGDETQYF; cdr3_nt: TGCGCCAGCAGAACCGGGACAGGGGATGAGACCCAGTACTTC
d_call: -; j_call: TRBJ1-1; clone_size: -; v_call: TRBV7-9; cdr3_length: 18; cdr3_aa: CASSLGMAGAGQNTEAFF; cdr3_nt: TGTGCCAGCAGCTTAGGAATGGCAGGTGCTGGTCAGAACACTGAAGCTTTCTTT
d_call: TRBD1; j_call: TRBJ2-2; clone_size: -; v_call: TRBV3-1; cdr3_length: 14; cdr3_aa: CASSRTGQTGELFF; cdr3_nt: TGTGCCAGCAGCCGGACAGGGCAGACCGGGGAGCTGTTTTTT
d_call: -; j_call: TRBJ2-3; clone_size: few; v_call: TRBV3-1; cdr3_length: 15; cdr3_aa: CASSQEGGRTGTQYF; cdr3_nt: TGTGCCAGCAGCCAGGAGGGGGGCCGTACAGGGACGCAGTATTTT
d_call: TRBD1; j_call: TRBJ1-2; clone_size: few; v_call: TRBV5-6; cdr3_length: 15; cdr3_aa: CASSVRDRGPYGYTF; cdr3_nt: TGTGCCAGCAGCGTCCGGGACAGGGGGCCTTATGGCTACACCTTC
d_call: TRBD2; j_call: TRBJ2-1; clone_size: few; v_call: TRBV12-3/TRBV12-4; cdr3_length: 13; cdr3_aa: CASNRGGLAEQFF; cdr3_nt: TGTGCCAGCAATAGGGGGGGACTAGCGGAGCAGTTCTTC
d_call: -; j_call: TRBJ1-2; clone_size: few; v_call: TRBV4-3; cdr3_length: 14; cdr3_aa: CASSPSTVPLGYTF; cdr3_nt: TGCGCCAGCAGCCCCTCGACAGTCCCCCTTGGCTACACCTTC
d_call: -; j_call: TRBJ1-5; clone_size: -; v_call: TRBV7-2; cdr3_length: 13; cdr3_aa: CASSFRENQPQHF; cdr3_nt: TGTGCCAGCAGCTTCAGAGAGAATCAGCCCCAGCATTTT
d_call: TRBD1; j_call: TRBJ2-1; clone_size: -; v_call: TRBV9; cdr3_length: 16; cdr3_aa: CASSVTPGQSLNEQFF; cdr3_nt: TGTGCCAGCAGCGTAACGCCGGGACAGAGCCTCAATGAGCAGTTCTTC
d_call: TRBD1; j_call: TRBJ2-7; clone_size: many; v_call: TRBV9; cdr3_length: 19; cdr3_aa: CASSPSGRTGLGDGHEQYF; cdr3_nt: TGTGCCAGCAGCCCAAGCGGTCGGACAGGGCTTGGGGATGGTCACGAGCAGTACTTC
d_call: TRBD1; j_call: TRBJ1-2; clone_size: -; v_call: TRBV7-8; cdr3_length: 16; cdr3_aa: CASSSVETGGLYGYTF; cdr3_nt: TGTGCCAGCAGCTCAGTCGAAACAGGGGGCCTCTATGGCTACACCTTC
d_call: TRBD1; j_call: TRBJ1-1; clone_size: -; v_call: TRBV5-6; cdr3_length: 14; cdr3_aa: CASSGGRGGTEAFF; cdr3_nt: TGTGCCAGCAGCGGGGGCAGGGGGGGAACTGAAGCTTTCTTT
d_call: TRBD1; j_call: TRBJ1-1; clone_size: many; v_call: TRBV7-3; cdr3_length: 13; cdr3_aa: CASSLQQGVEAFF; cdr3_nt: TGTGCCAGCAGCTTGCAGCAGGGGGTTGAAGCTTTCTTT
d_call: -; j_call: TRBJ1-3; clone_size: few; v_call: TRBV19; cdr3_length: 15; cdr3_aa: CASSIIEGSGNTIYF; cdr3_nt: TGTGCCAGTAGTATTATCGAGGGGTCTGGAAACACCATATATTTT
d_call: TRBD1; j_call: TRBJ2-2; clone_size: many; v_call: TRBV5-1; cdr3_length: 14; cdr3_aa: CASSLAGGPGELFF; cdr3_nt: TGCGCCAGCAGCTTGGCAGGGGGCCCCGGGGAGCTGTTTTTT
d_call: -; j_call: TRBJ2-1; clone_size: few; v_call: TRBV12-3/TRBV12-4; cdr3_length: 13; cdr3_aa: CASRPPLNNEQFF; cdr3_nt: TGTGCCAGCAGGCCACCCCTGAACAATGAGCAGTTCTTC
d_call: -; j_call: TRBJ2-3; clone_size: -; v_call: TRBV20-1; cdr3_length: 13; cdr3_aa: CSARDPAGDTQYF; cdr3_nt: TGCAGTGCTAGAGATCCAGCTGGAGATACGCAGTATTTT
d_call: -; j_call: TRBJ2-1; clone_size: -; v_call: TRBV29-1; cdr3_length: 11; cdr3_aa: CSVEPLRAAFF; cdr3_nt: TGCAGCGTTGAACCCCTGCGGGCTGCGTTCTTC
d_call: TRBD1; j_call: TRBJ1-6; clone_size: -; v_call: TRBV12-3/TRBV12-4; cdr3_length: 14; cdr3_aa: CASSETRGESPLHF; cdr3_nt: TGTGCCAGCAGTGAGACCAGGGGGGAGTCACCCCTCCACTTT
d_call: -; j_call: TRBJ1-5; clone_size: many; v_call: TRBV12-3/TRBV12-4; cdr3_length: 16; cdr3_aa: CASSLDGRVSNQPQHF; cdr3_nt: TGTGCCAGCAGTTTAGACGGCAGGGTTAGCAATCAGCCCCAGCATTTT
d_call: -; j_call: TRBJ2-5; clone_size: -; v_call: TRBV7-3; cdr3_length: 14; cdr3_aa: CASSWNSQGETQYF; cdr3_nt: TGTGCCAGCAGCTGGAACTCCCAGGGGGAGACCCAGTACTTC
d_call: -; j_call: TRBJ1-2; clone_size: few; v_call: TRBV6-5; cdr3_length: 13; cdr3_aa: CASRPGTVYGYTF; cdr3_nt: TGTGCCAGCAGACCGGGGACGGTCTATGGCTACACCTTC
d_call: TRBD1; j_call: TRBJ2-3; clone_size: few; v_call: TRBV9; cdr3_length: 16; cdr3_aa: CASSAGPGQGTDTQYF; cdr3_nt: TGTGCCAGCAGCGCCGGGCCGGGACAGGGAACAGATACGCAGTATTTT
d_call: -; j_call: TRBJ2-2; clone_size: -; v_call: TRBV19; cdr3_length: 14; cdr3_aa: CASSMGDDTGELFF; cdr3_nt: TGTGCCAGTAGTATGGGGGACGACACCGGGGAGCTGTTTTTT
d_call: TRBD2; j_call: TRBJ2-1; clone_size: many; v_call: TRBV5-1; cdr3_length: 15; cdr3_aa: CASSLGLAGDNEQFF; cdr3_nt: TGCGCCAGCAGCTTGGGACTAGCGGGGGACAATGAGCAGTTCTTC
d_call: TRBD2; j_call: TRBJ2-3; clone_size: -; v_call: TRBV2; cdr3_length: 14; cdr3_aa: CASRRGARTDTQYF; cdr3_nt: TGTGCCAGCAGGCGGGGGGCCCGCACAGATACGCAGTATTTT
d_call: TRBD2; j_call: TRBJ2-2; clone_size: few; v_call: TRBV6-5; cdr3_length: 17; cdr3_aa: CASSYASGGAEAWELFF; cdr3_nt: TGTGCCAGCAGTTACGCTAGCGGGGGGGCCGAGGCGTGGGAGCTGTTTTTT
d_call: TRBD1; j_call: TRBJ1-1; clone_size: few; v_call: TRBV28; cdr3_length: 14; cdr3_aa: CASMAGGKGTEAFF; cdr3_nt: TGTGCCAGCATGGCAGGGGGTAAGGGGACTGAAGCTTTCTTT
d_call: -; j_call: TRBJ1-4; clone_size: few; v_call: TRBV9; cdr3_length: 14; cdr3_aa: CASSRGGRREKLFF; cdr3_nt: TGTGCCAGCAGCAGAGGGGGGCGGCGTGAAAAACTGTTTTTT
d_call: -; j_call: TRBJ2-2; clone_size: many; v_call: TRBV5-5; cdr3_length: 15; cdr3_aa: CASSGIQGFTGELFF; cdr3_nt: TGTGCCAGCAGCGGGATACAGGGATTCACCGGGGAGCTGTTTTTT
d_call: TRBD1; j_call: TRBJ2-7; clone_size: few; v_call: TRBV4-2; cdr3_length: 15; cdr3_aa: CASSQAPGQGLAQYF; cdr3_nt: TGTGCCAGCAGCCAGGCCCCGGGACAGGGTTTGGCGCAGTACTTC
d_call: -; j_call: TRBJ2-3; clone_size: many; v_call: TRBV12-3/TRBV12-4; cdr3_length: 16; cdr3_aa: CASSLGPDQVKYTQYF; cdr3_nt: TGTGCCAGCAGTTTGGGGCCGGACCAAGTCAAGTATACGCAGTATTTT
d_call: -; j_call: TRBJ2-3; clone_size: -; v_call: TRBV10-3; cdr3_length: 11; cdr3_aa: CAISEFTSQYF; cdr3_nt: TGTGCCATCAGTGAGTTCACGTCGCAGTATTTT
d_call: TRBD2; j_call: TRBJ2-2; clone_size: many; v_call: TRBV5-1; cdr3_length: 17; cdr3_aa: CASTSPLAGGYTGELFF; cdr3_nt: TGCGCCAGCACCTCCCCCCTAGCGGGGGGATACACCGGGGAGCTGTTTTTT